This is a list of T cell receptor beta chains from one sample in a study of spatial heterogeneity in lung cancer. Each CDR3 protein gets one entry after TCRdb re-called the 5' RACE reads with MiXCR. The sample comprises 15,000 to 20,000 distinct CDR3 sequences, about 7.5% of which are singletons, and approximately 23% rests with the top ten. Sequencing used lung tumor tissue, obtained at surgery. The receptors were gathered from a male donor with early-stage non-small cell lung cancer. Both conserved end residues are part of each CDR3. A D gene is named only where the DNA matches it firmly. Only part of the rows carry a size: once, few, many, or a class if the clone is expanded.

clone_size | j_call | d_call | v_call | cdr3_aa | cdr3_nt
many | TRBJ1-3 | . | TRBV27 | CASSLRSGNTIYF | TGTGCCAGCAGTTTACGCTCTGGAAACACCATATATTTT
few | TRBJ1-5 | TRBD1 | TRBV6-1 | CASISGTGGNQPQHF | TGTGCCAGCATCTCCGGGACAGGGGGCAATCAGCCCCAGCATTTT
many | TRBJ2-7 | . | TRBV11-2 | CASSLEAGAEQYF | TGTGCCAGCAGCTTGGAGGCCGGGGCCGAGCAGTACTTC
medium-sized | TRBJ2-7 | . | TRBV6-5 | CASSLHPSGSYEQYF | TGTGCCAGCAGTCTTCACCCCTCGGGCTCCTACGAGCAGTACTTC
many | TRBJ2-7 | TRBD1 | TRBV7-9 | CASSSTYGQGITYEQYF | TGTGCCAGCAGCTCAACTTATGGACAGGGGATTACCTACGAGCAGTACTTC
. | TRBJ1-1 | TRBD1 | TRBV27 | CASSLSGQSNTEAFF | TGTGCCAGCAGTTTATCGGGACAGTCGAACACTGAAGCTTTCTTT
few | TRBJ1-5 | . | TRBV12-3/TRBV12-4 | CASSRPYSNQPQHF | TGTGCCAGCAGCCGGCCGTATAGCAATCAGCCCCAGCATTTT
few | TRBJ1-5 | TRBD1 | TRBV4-1 | CASSQTGTERPQHF | TGCGCCAGCAGCCAAACCGGGACAGAGAGGCCCCAGCATTTT
many | TRBJ2-3 | . | TRBV20-1 | CSASPDRSGRTDTQYF | TGCAGTGCTAGTCCGGACCGTTCAGGGAGGACAGATACGCAGTATTTT
medium-sized | TRBJ2-2 | TRBD2 | TRBV6-2/TRBV6-3 | CASRPQRGNTGELFF | TGTGCCAGCAGACCCCAGCGGGGGAACACCGGGGAGCTGTTTTTT
medium-sized | TRBJ2-7 | . | TRBV4-2 | CASSHLQGDHYEQYF | TGTGCCAGCAGCCACCTACAGGGAGACCACTACGAGCAGTACTTC
many | TRBJ1-1 | . | TRBV2 | CASLLPGLNTEAFF | TGTGCCAGCCTGCTACCTGGCTTGAACACTGAAGCTTTCTTT
many | TRBJ2-2 | TRBD1 | TRBV7-2 | CASRAGTGRTGELFF | TGTGCCAGCAGGGCGGGGACAGGGCGGACCGGGGAGCTGTTTTTT
many | TRBJ1-4 | . | TRBV18 | CASSPDQATNEKLFF | TGTGCCAGCTCACCTGACCAAGCAACTAATGAAAAACTGTTTTTT
few | TRBJ2-1 | TRBD2 | TRBV10-3 | CAISDGGGVDEQFF | TGTGCCATCAGTGATGGGGGGGGAGTGGATGAGCAGTTCTTC
few | TRBJ1-5 | . | TRBV6-5 | CASSYSTGFNQPQHF | TGTGCCAGCAGTTACTCGACAGGATTTAATCAGCCCCAGCATTTT
many | TRBJ1-2 | . | TRBV6-7 | CASSYPCGGRICGYTF | TGTGCCAGCAGTTACCCCTGTGGGGGGCGCATTTGTGGCTACACCTTC
many | TRBJ2-2 | TRBD2 | TRBV5-1 | CASSLARTRFTGELFF | TGCGCCAGCAGCTTGGCCCGGACTAGGTTCACCGGGGAGCTGTTTTTT
many | TRBJ2-1 | . | TRBV7-9 | CASSAPAIPSYNEQFF | TGTGCCAGCAGCGCGCCCGCGATCCCCTCCTACAATGAGCAGTTCTTC
. | TRBJ2-7 | . | TRBV9 | CASSAGTEPFGEQYF | TGTGCCAGCAGCGCAGGGACGGAACCTTTTGGGGAGCAGTACTTC
many | TRBJ2-7 | . | TRBV7-9 | CASSLNLDSLGTF | TGTGCCAGCAGCTTAAACCTAGACAGCCTCGGGACCTTC
. | TRBJ1-2 | . | TRBV5-4 | CASSFTREIYGYTF | TGTGCCAGCAGCTTTACCAGGGAGATCTATGGCTACACCTTC
. | TRBJ2-3 | . | TRBV6-1 | CASSEMGGPDTQYF | TGTGCCAGCAGTGAAATGGGGGGGCCAGATACGCAGTATTTT
many | TRBJ1-1 | . | TRBV7-9 | CASSLEGGRTEAFF | TGTGCCAGCAGCTTGGAGGGGGGCCGCACTGAAGCTTTCTTT
. | TRBJ2-2 | . | TRBV7-9 | CASSYTGLGDTGELFF | TGTGCCAGCAGCTATACAGGCCTTGGGGACACCGGGGAGCTGTTTTTT
. | TRBJ1-5 | . | TRBV28 | CASSTPPGDQSQHF | TGTGCCAGCAGCACCCCCCCGGGAGATCAGTCCCAGCATTTT
many | TRBJ1-1 | . | TRBV7-9 | CASSLPDSLGHVAEAFF | TGTGCCAGCAGCTTACCCGACAGTCTCGGGCATGTGGCTGAAGCTTTCTTT
. | TRBJ2-3 | . | TRBV20-1 | CSARDRVAPTDTQYF | TGCAGTGCTAGAGATAGGGTAGCGCCCACAGATACGCAGTATTTT
. | TRBJ2-3 | . | TRBV6-2/TRBV6-3 | CASSYISRSSTDTQYF | TGTGCCAGCAGTTACATCTCAAGATCTAGCACAGATACGCAGTATTTT
many | TRBJ1-5 | TRBD1 | TRBV5-1 | CASSFYPSGTERNQPQHF | TGCGCCAGCAGCTTTTACCCAAGCGGGACAGAGCGGAATCAGCCCCAGCATTTT
many | TRBJ2-3 | . | TRBV19 | CASSLSTGASSTDTQYF | TGTGCCAGTAGTCTCTCTACTGGGGCTTCTAGCACAGATACGCAGTATTTT
many | TRBJ1-1 | . | TRBV7-2 | CASSGRGSFTEAFF | TGTGCCAGCAGCGGCCGGGGGTCCTTCACTGAAGCTTTCTTT
many | TRBJ2-1 | . | TRBV6-5 | CASRTNRAPSYNEQFF | TGTGCCAGCAGGACTAACAGGGCCCCTTCCTACAATGAGCAGTTCTTC
few | TRBJ1-1 | . | TRBV28 | CASSFLGKAFF | TGTGCCAGCAGTTTTCTGGGTAAAGCTTTCTTT
few | TRBJ2-7 | . | TRBV7-2 | CASSQPGTRYEQYF | TGTGCCAGCAGCCAACCGGGGACCCGCTACGAGCAGTACTTC
many | TRBJ2-5 | . | TRBV11-2 | CASSFTTNRETQYF | TGTGCCAGCAGCTTTACAACTAACCGGGAGACCCAGTACTTC
. | TRBJ1-1 | TRBD1 | TRBV5-4 | CASSLGQGLAEAFF | TGTGCCAGCAGCTTGGGACAGGGGTTAGCTGAAGCTTTCTTT
many | TRBJ1-5 | . | TRBV7-3 | CASSFGGGQPQHF | TGTGCCAGCAGCTTTGGGGGGGGCCAGCCCCAGCATTTT
. | TRBJ1-5 | . | TRBV10-3 | CAISDGRGTLQPQHF | TGTGCCATCAGTGACGGCAGGGGAACGTTGCAGCCCCAGCATTTT
many | TRBJ1-2 | TRBD1 | TRBV28 | CASSVDRAELWGYTF | TGTGCCAGCAGTGTCGACAGGGCCGAACTATGGGGCTACACCTTC
. | TRBJ1-2 | . | TRBV27 | CASSQGRGPGYGYTF | TGTGCCAGCAGCCAGGGCCGGGGGCCAGGCTATGGCTACACCTTC
. | TRBJ1-2 | . | TRBV4-3 | CASSQVPIANYGYTF | TGCGCCAGCAGCCAAGTACCCATTGCTAACTATGGCTACACCTTC
many | TRBJ2-7 | TRBD1 | TRBV6-5 | CASRSGTGDYEQYF | TGTGCCAGCAGGTCCGGGACAGGGGACTACGAGCAGTACTTC
many | TRBJ2-7 | . | TRBV11-2 | CASSSDTGLSYEQYF | TGTGCCAGCAGCTCAGATACAGGGCTCTCCTACGAGCAGTACTTC
medium-sized | TRBJ2-4 | TRBD2 | TRBV20-1 | CSARDPGGAKNIQYF | TGCAGTGCTAGAGATCCCGGGGGGGCCAAAAACATTCAGTACTTC
once | TRBJ1-5 | . | TRBV20-1 | CSARIPKGGNQPQHF | TGCAGTGCTAGAATCCCTAAGGGCGGCAATCAGCCCCAGCATTTT
many | TRBJ2-1 | . | TRBV2 | CASEKGGGSYNEQFF | TGTGCCAGCGAGAAGGGGGGTGGTTCCTACAATGAGCAGTTCTTC
many | TRBJ1-4 | . | TRBV20-1 | CSARDGAWGEKLFF | TGCAGTGCTAGAGATGGGGCTTGGGGGGAAAAACTGTTTTTT
many | TRBJ2-2 | . | TRBV7-3 | CASSLTRDTGELFF | TGTGCCAGCAGCTTAACCAGAGACACCGGGGAGCTGTTTTTT
few | TRBJ1-6 | . | TRBV11-2 | CASSSSGVGFSPLHF | TGTGCCAGCAGCTCCAGCGGGGTGGGGTTTTCACCCCTCCACTTT
many | TRBJ2-2 | . | TRBV5-6 | CASSFVANTGELFF | TGTGCCAGCAGCTTCGTGGCAAACACCGGGGAGCTGTTTTTT
many | TRBJ2-1 | . | TRBV12-3/TRBV12-4 | CASTAWSGDNEQFF | TGTGCCAGCACGGCCTGGTCAGGAGACAATGAGCAGTTCTTC
many | TRBJ2-5 | TRBD1 | TRBV5-1 | CASSLATVLTGTGIETQYF | TGCGCCAGCAGCTTGGCAACGGTCCTGACCGGGACAGGGATCGAGACCCAGTACTTC
few | TRBJ2-1 | . | TRBV7-8 | CASSFSWASYNEQFF | TGTGCCAGCAGCTTTAGTTGGGCGTCCTACAATGAGCAGTTCTTC
few | TRBJ2-1 | . | TRBV20-1 | CSARDAGGPNEQFF | TGCAGTGCTAGAGATGCCGGGGGGCCCAATGAGCAGTTCTTC